Below, 16 T cell receptor beta chains from the same sample are listed, as sequenced in a study of beta chain features in type 1 diabetes. Every isolated RNA sample was fully reverse transcribed, so sequencing captured expressed TCRB transcripts. Measured with immunoSEQ multiplex PCR; TCRdb has only the in-frame clones, and not every one. This table has a few hundred thousand clones, approximately 16% appearing once. Their specific antigens are unknown. Points from the study as a whole: Shortening that was moderate but significant affected the TCRB CDR3s of Type 1 diabetes patients in all four CD4+ subsets.

The sequenced sample was naive CD4+ T cells from blood. These receptor sequences come from a man younger than 45 with type 1 diabetes.

This clone was counted between two and nine times. The CDR3 reads CASSTYTSGSHQELFF. In DNA form, the CDR3 reads TGTGCCAGCAGCACTTACACTAGCGGGTCACACCAGGAGCTGTTTTTT. The V call is TRBV7-9, the J call TRBJ2-2; 9 bases match TRBD2. J was trimmed by 10 bases and V by 5 bases; bases with no gene match: 14. The CDR3 totals 16 residues. CDR1 is SEHNR, CDR2 FQNEAQ, per germline (reference sequence).

This clone has just a few counts. The chain couples TRBV28 to TRBJ2-1, with D possibly being TRBD1 (6 bases). The CDR3 sequence is 13 residues long. Trimming took off 6 bases at V and 1 base at J, with 7 bases between the two ends. From germline, CDR1 is MDHEN and CDR2 SYDVKM. CDR3 coding DNA: TGTGCCAGCAGAGGGGGTTCCTACAATGAGCAGTTCTTC. This gives the protein CASRGGSYNEQFF.

The genes are TRBV15 and TRBJ2-7; D not certain. Trimming removed 0 bases at V and 1 base at J, with 10 bases between. Germline V gene lookup returns CDR1 LNHNV and CDR2 YYDKDF (reference sequence). The CDR3 totals 15 residues. The CDR3 loop reads CATSRDQTSSYEQYF. CDR3 in DNA: TGTGCCACCAGCAGAGACCAGACATCGTCCTACGAGCAGTACTTC.

V and J are TRBV5-1 and TRBJ2-7, with unresolved D. The CDR3 spans 17 residues. Germline lookup yields CDR1 SGHRS and CDR2 YFSETQ. Between the trimmed V and J ends, which lost 4 bases and 2 bases, there was a span of 22 bases. In nucleotides, the CDR3 is TGCGCCAGCAGCGCCATCGTTGGTTCGGTCGTCCCCTACGAGCAGTACTTC. It yields the protein CASSAIVGSVVPYEQYF.

V usage is TRBV27 and J usage is TRBJ2-6, with TRBD1 matching over 11 bases. The CDR3 is made up of 19 amino acids. Per germline, CDR1 MNHEY and CDR2 SMNVEV (reference sequence). With 5 bases clipped from V and 3 bases from J, the junction kept 12 bases outside the gene matches. The CDR3, as DNA: TGTGCCAGCAGTCGCCTCGTGCGGACAGGGGGCGGTGGGGCCAACGTCCTGACTTTC. Translation: CASSRLVRTGGGGANVLTF.

This clone has just a few counts. This chain links TRBV29-1 with TRBJ2-5, with D perhaps matching TRBD1 or TRBD2 (5 bases each). Germline CDR1 and CDR2: SQVTM and ANQGSEA. The CDR3 extends over 15 amino acids. The V end was cut by 4 bases, the J end by 3 bases, with 18 bases between. For the CDR3, the DNA is TGCAGCGTTGGAAACCTCCGGGACCAAGAAGAGACCCAGTACTTC. It is translated as CSVGNLRDQEETQYF.

A few counts support this clone. This sequence joins TRBV7-2 and TRBJ2-1; D is unresolved. This CDR3 has 13 amino acids. The ends were cut back, 4 bases at V and 4 bases at J, with 8 bases in the middle. Germline CDR1 SGHTA, CDR2 FQGNSA. The CDR3 DNA sequence: TGTGCCAGCAGCTACGGACGGTACAATGAGCAGTTCTTC. Encoded protein: CASSYGRYNEQFF.

This clone was seen only a few times. The V and J genes are TRBV5-4 and TRBJ2-4, with no clear D. The CDR3 extends over 12 amino acids. The germline gives CDR1 SGHNT, CDR2 YYREEE (reference sequence). V gave up 0 bases and J gave up 8 bases, with 6 bases separating them. The CDR3, as DNA: TGTGCCAGCAGCTTGGGAAAGGACATTCAGTACTTC. As protein: CASSLGKDIQYF.

Of note for this clone: One end of the junction fails to match germline, which may point to a read error. The rearrangement joins TRBV2 to TRBJ2-4; 10 bases are shared with TRBD1. The CDR3 totals 13 residues. Germline CDR1 SNHLY, CDR2 FYNNEI. For the CDR3, the DNA is TGTGCCAGCAGCCTGAACGTACCGGGACAGGGGAACTTC. This codes for CASSLNVPGQGNF.

This clone has a handful of counts. V gene TRBV19 combines with J gene TRBJ2-1; D is unclear. This CDR3 comprises 11 residues. CDR1 and CDR2 (germline): LNHDA, SQIVND (reference sequence). Trimming removed 6 bases at V and 9 bases at J, with 9 bases between. The DNA of the CDR3 is TGTGCCAGTAGAGTGAGTGGTGAGCAGTTCTTC. Its protein product is CASRVSGEQFF. Full variable domain (rest looked up from reference TRBV19 and TRBJ2-1): DGGITQSPKYLFRKEGQNVTLSCEQNLNHDAMYWYRQDPGQGLRLIYYSQIVNDFQKGDIAEGYSVSREKKESFPLTVTSAQKNPTAFYLCASRVSGEQFFGPGTRLTVL.

Only a few counts were recorded for this clone. CDR3 region: CASSQGVEETQYF. The CDR3 nucleotides are TGCGCCAGCAGCCAAGGGGTTGAAGAGACCCAGTACTTC. This chain links TRBV4-1 with TRBJ2-5; D is undetermined. Germline V gives CDR1 MGHRA, CDR2 YSYEKL. The CDR3 has 13 amino acids. V lost 1 base and J 3 bases, leaving 6 bases between the germline ends.

V is TRBV9 and J is TRBJ2-6, with D uncertain. Between the trimmed V and J ends, which lost 4 bases and 0 bases, there was a span of 5 bases. Germline values: CDR1 SGDLS, CDR2 YYNGEE. The CDR3 runs to 14 residues. CDR3 in amino acids: CASSPTSGANVLTF. CDR3 nucleotide sequence: TGTGCCAGCAGCCCCACCTCTGGGGCCAACGTCCTGACTTTC. Filled out from reference TRBV9 and TRBJ2-6, the complete variable domain reads DSGVTQTPKHLITATGQRVTLRCSPRSGDLSVYWYQQSLDQGLQFLIQYYNGEERAKGNILERFSAQQFPDLHSELNLSSLELGDSALYFCASSPTSGANVLTFGAGSRLTVL.

The rearrangement joins TRBV29-1 to TRBJ1-1, with a possible D match to TRBD1 (6 bases). This CDR3 is built from 12 residues. Trimming left V 7 bases short and J 1 base short, with 10 bases between. Germline V gene sequence: CDR1 SQVTM, CDR2 ANQGSEA. The CDR3 spells CSGGQPNTEAFF. CDR3 DNA: TGCAGCGGAGGACAGCCGAACACTGAAGCTTTCTTT.

This clone was seen a handful of times. The chain has TRBV30 and TRBJ2-7; tentative D call: TRBD2 (5 bases). V was clipped by 3 bases and J by 10 bases, with 13 bases between them. This CDR3 comprises 11 residues. Germline CDR1 reads GTSNPN; CDR2 reads SVGIG (reference sequence). As DNA, the CDR3 is TGTGCCTGGAGGACGGCAGCGGTCCAGTACTTC. Protein product: CAWRTAAVQYF.

The chain links TRBV6-1 to TRBJ2-1; no definite D call. CDR1 and CDR2 (germline): MNHNS, SASEGT. Trimming removed 8 bases at V and 10 bases at J, with 12 bases between. This CDR3 is built from 11 residues. The CDR3 is CASETAREQFF. The CDR3 region has the DNA TGTGCCAGCGAGACTGCACGAGAGCAGTTCTTC.

The genes are TRBV30 and TRBJ2-1; D uncertain. V was cut by 0 bases and J by 5 bases, with 8 bases left in between. The CDR3 totals 13 residues. In germline, CDR1 is GTSNPN, CDR2 SVGIG (reference sequence). DNA of the CDR3: TGTGCCTGGAGTGTAGGCTTCCACAATGAGCAGTTCTTC. It translates to CAWSVGFHNEQFF.